Below are 10 T cell receptor beta chains sequenced from a single sample in a study of T cells in Graves' hyperthyroidism and ophthalmopathy. Amplified TCR beta CDR3 regions derived from RNA transcripts. First-round RT-PCR of the TCR CDR3 relied on the HTBI primer set. TCRdb processed the multiplex PCR reads anew with MiXCR; each CDR3 protein has one entry. The profile shows approximately 620,000 distinct CDR3 sequences, approximately 15% of them singletons. Sequencing used blood. These receptor sequences come from a woman aged 25 to 39 with Graves' hyperthyroidism that later progressed to Graves' ophthalmopathy.

This clonotype appeared many times. V is TRBV6-2 or TRBV6-3 and J is TRBJ1-6; no clear D. Per the germline V gene, CDR1 is MNHEY and CDR2 is SVGEGT. The V end was cut by 2 bases, the J end by 5 bases, with 13 bases between. The length of the CDR3 is 16 residues. The CDR3 bases are TGTGCCAGCAGTTACGGGCATACGACGGATAATTCACCCCTCCACTTT. The encoded protein is CASSYGHTTDNSPLHF.

A remark on this clonotype: A much larger clone is a single base away; this may be a read error. The rearrangement links TRBV7-2 to TRBJ2-4, with D perhaps given as TRBD1 or TRBD2 (5 bases each). The CDR3 extends over 12 amino acids. Trimming took 4 bases from V and 9 from J, leaving 10 bases between them. The germline CDR1 and CDR2 sequences are SGHTA and FQGNSA. The CDR3 region is CASSYGAIIQYF. Written as DNA, the CDR3 is TGTGCCAGCAGCTACGGGGCAATCATTCAGTACTTC.

This clonotype was recorded at least ten times. This chain uses TRBV11-2 with TRBJ2-1, with TRBD2 identical over 10 bases. V was pared by 3 bases and J by 8 bases, with 7 bases of the junction left unmatched. Germline CDR1 is SGHAT and CDR2 is FQNNGV. There are 15 residues in the CDR3. CDR3 sequence reads: CASSLLGLAADEQFF. For the CDR3, the DNA is TGTGCCAGCAGCTTGCTCGGACTAGCGGCGGATGAGCAGTTCTTC.

The rearrangement uses TRBV27 and TRBJ1-1; the match to TRBD1 covers 12 bases. This CDR3 has 15 residues. The junction had 1 base not matched to a gene; V was cut back by 3 bases and J by 2 bases. Germline lookup yields CDR1 MNHEY and CDR2 SMNVEV (reference sequence). Written as DNA, the CDR3 is TGTGCCAGCAGTTTTGGGACAGGGGGCAACACTGAAGCTTTCTTT. Its protein is CASSFGTGGNTEAFF.

This clonotype has just a few counts. The chain uses TRBV2 and TRBJ2-2; 8 nucleotides agree with TRBD1. The CDR3 totals 14 residues. V trimming: 6 bases; J trimming: 4 bases; junction bases outside the gene matches: 4. Germline V CDR1 and CDR2: SNHLY, FYNNEI. In DNA, the CDR3 is TGTGCCAGCAGCGGGGACAGGAGCACCGGGGAGCTGTTTTTT. Its protein product is CASSGDRSTGELFF.

This clonotype showed up many times. This chain uses TRBV27 with TRBJ1-6; 7 nucleotides align to TRBD1. Germline V gives CDR1 MNHEY, CDR2 SMNVEV (reference sequence). The CDR3 spans 17 residues. The ends lost 2 bases at V and 0 bases at J; junction bases unmatched: 4. The CDR3 here is CASSLQGEDSYNSPLHF. The CDR3 bases are TGTGCCAGCAGTTTACAGGGGGAGGACTCCTATAATTCACCCCTCCACTTT.

The chain employs TRBV5-4 and TRBJ2-5, with 8 nucleotides matching TRBD1. Germline V CDR1 and CDR2: SGHNT, YYREEE (reference sequence). V dropped 5 bases and J dropped 1; count of bases not matched to a gene: 7. The CDR3 is 15 residues long. The CDR3 reads CASSPDRGPQETQYF. In DNA, the CDR3 is TGTGCCAGCAGTCCCGACAGGGGACCCCAAGAGACCCAGTACTTC. Combining the CDR3 with reference TRBV5-4 and TRBJ2-5 gives the whole variable domain ETGVTQSPTHLIKTRGQQVTLRCSSQSGHNTVSWYQQALGQGPQFIFQYYREEENGRGNFPPRFSGLQFPNYSSELNVNALELDDSALYLCASSPDRGPQETQYFGPGTRLLVL.

This clonotype was counted many times. This chain uses TRBV28 with TRBJ2-1; maybe TRBD1 (6 bases). The V end was cut by 5 bases, the J end by 6 bases, with 20 bases between. Germline V gene sequence: CDR1 MDHEN, CDR2 SYDVKM. This CDR3 is 16 amino acids long. The chain's CDR3 is CASSQPLDRNFNEQFF. In DNA, the CDR3 is TGTGCCAGCAGTCAGCCACTCGACAGGAATTTCAATGAGCAGTTCTTC.

With regard to this clonotype: This may be a read error, as it is one base from a much larger clone. Since the CDR3 does not end with the conserved phenylalanine or tryptophan, this likely comes from a read error. The CDR3 spells CHIGPVQETQYS. CDR3 bases: TGCCACATTGGGCCAGTCCAAGAGACCCAGTACTCC. The rearrangement links TRBV7-9 to TRBJ2-5; D unclear. The CDR3 runs 12 residues. Germline V gene data show CDR1 as SEHNR and CDR2 as FQNEAQ (reference sequence).

This clonotype was recorded many times. This sequence joins TRBV19 and TRBJ1-6; D uncertain. The V and J ends lost 4 bases and 1 base respectively, with 8 bases between them. From germline, CDR1 is LNHDA and CDR2 SQIVND (reference sequence). This CDR3 comprises 15 residues. CDR3 sequence reads: CASSNGRSYNSPLHF. CDR3 nucleotides: TGTGCCAGTAGTAACGGACGGTCCTATAATTCACCCCTCCACTTT.